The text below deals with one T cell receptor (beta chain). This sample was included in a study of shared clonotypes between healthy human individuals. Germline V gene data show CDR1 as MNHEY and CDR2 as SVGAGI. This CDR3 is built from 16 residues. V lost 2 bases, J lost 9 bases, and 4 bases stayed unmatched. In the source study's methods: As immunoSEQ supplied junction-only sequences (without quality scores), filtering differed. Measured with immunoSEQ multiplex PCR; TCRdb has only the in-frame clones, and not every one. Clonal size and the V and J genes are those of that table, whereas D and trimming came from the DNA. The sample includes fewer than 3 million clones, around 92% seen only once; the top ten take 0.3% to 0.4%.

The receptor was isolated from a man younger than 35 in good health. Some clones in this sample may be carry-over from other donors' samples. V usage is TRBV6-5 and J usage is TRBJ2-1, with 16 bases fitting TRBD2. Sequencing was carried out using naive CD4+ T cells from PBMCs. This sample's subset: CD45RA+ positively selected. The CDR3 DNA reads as TGTGCCAGCAGTTACGCGGGGACTAGCGGGAGGGGTGAGCAGTTCTTC. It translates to CASSYAGTSGRGEQFF.